Presented here are 30 T cell receptor beta chains from one specimen sequenced in a study of beta chain features in type 1 diabetes. Study-wide findings and caveats: All four CD4+ subsets of Type 1 diabetes patients contained TCRB CDR3s that were moderately but significantly shorter.

These TCRs are of unknown antigen specificity. Reverse transcribing all isolated RNA meant expressed TCRB transcripts were sequenced. The repertoire was sequenced with immunoSEQ multiplex PCR; TCRdb's copy has only in-frame clones and lacks some. The sample lists about 270,000 clones; roughly an eighth were seen once. The material sequenced was naive CD4+ T cells from blood. These receptors were taken from a man aged 25 to 45 with type 1 diabetes.

This rearrangement joins TRBV29-1 to TRBJ1-1; D unresolved. The CDR3 is made up of 14 amino acids. Trimming took off 1 base at V and 1 base at J, with 10 bases between the two ends. The germline gives CDR1 SQVTM, CDR2 ANQGSEA. The CDR3 reads CSVEARRGNTEAFF. DNA of the CDR3: TGCAGCGTTGAAGCCAGACGGGGGAACACTGAAGCTTTCTTT.

The rearrangement joins TRBV7-2 to TRBJ2-3, with 8 positions matching TRBD2. After removal of 10 bases from V and 5 bases from J, the junction contained 8 bases not matched to a gene. CDR1 and CDR2 from the germline V gene are SGHTA and FQGNSA. The CDR3 runs 13 residues. This CDR3 reads CAIIGRGRDTQYF. The CDR3 bases are TGTGCCATCATCGGGAGGGGGAGAGATACGCAGTATTTT.

Points on this clone: This sample also contains other DNA sequences that code for the same CDR3. The chain uses TRBV18 and TRBJ2-3; D uncertain. This CDR3 contains 12 residues. Per germline, CDR1 KGHSH and CDR2 LQKENI. V gave up 2 bases and J gave up 4 bases, with 4 bases separating them. The CDR3 spells CASSPSADTQYF. The CDR3 DNA reads as TGTGCCAGCTCACCAAGCGCAGATACGCAGTATTTT.

In its sample, this clone was seen a few times. The chain couples TRBV4-2 to TRBJ2-7, with TRBD2 matching over 12 bases. The CDR3 is made up of 18 amino acids. Germline V CDR1 and CDR2: LGHNA, YNFKEQ. Trimming cost V 4 bases and J 0 bases; bases outside gene matches: 10. CDR3 loop: CASSPGTSGHTISYEQYF. In DNA, the CDR3 is TGTGCCAGCAGCCCTGGGACTAGCGGGCATACCATCTCCTACGAGCAGTACTTC.

The V gene is TRBV4-3, the J gene TRBJ2-5, with 9 bases lining up with TRBD2. CDR1 LGHNA and CDR2 YSLEER come from the germline V gene. The CDR3 contains 15 residues. J gave up 5 bases and V 2 bases, and 6 bases lay outside the gene matches. In DNA form, the CDR3 reads TGCGCCAGCAGCCAATCATCTAGCGGGACGGAGACCCAGTACTTC. Amino acids: CASSQSSSGTETQYF.

A few counts support this clone. V is TRBV9 and J is TRBJ2-3; TRBD2 aligns across 10 bases. The CDR3 loop spans 17 amino acids. The germline V gene encodes CDR1 SGDLS and CDR2 YYNGEE. J lost 1 base, V lost 0 bases, and 5 bases had no gene match. The CDR3 loop reads CASSVAPLAGGTDTQYF. As DNA, the CDR3 is TGTGCCAGCAGCGTAGCCCCGCTAGCGGGAGGCACAGATACGCAGTATTTT.

CDR3 sequence: CASSPDRGWTGELFF. The CDR3 DNA sequence: TGTGCCAGCAGTCCGGACAGGGGATGGACCGGGGAGCTGTTTTTT. V gene TRBV2 combines with J gene TRBJ2-2; TRBD1 matches 9 bases. The CDR3 totals 15 residues. Germline CDR1 is SNHLY and CDR2 is FYNNEI. V was pared by 5 bases and J by 5 bases, with 6 bases of the junction left unmatched.

The V and J genes are TRBV28 and TRBJ1-4; TRBD1 matches at 8 bases. Trimming took 6 bases from V and 8 from J; bases not matched to a gene: 5. Germline CDR1 and CDR2: MDHEN and SYDVKM. The CDR3 spans 13 residues. The CDR3 DNA is TGTGCCAGCAGACCAGGGGGCCACGAAAAACTGTTTTTT. Encoded protein: CASRPGGHEKLFF.

The CDR3 bases are TGCGCCAGCAGCTTGGCGCAGGGAAGGGGTACGCAGTATTTT. Translated, it gives CASSLAQGRGTQYF. The chain joins TRBV5-1 to TRBJ2-3, with D possibly TRBD1 on 5 matching bases. The length of the CDR3 is 14 residues. V was pared by 0 bases and J by 8 bases, with 13 bases between. CDR1 and CDR2 (germline): SGHRS, YFSETQ.

This clone was found a few times. The chain uses TRBV5-1 and TRBJ2-2; a possible D gene is TRBD1 (6 bases). There are 16 residues in the CDR3. V dropped 4 bases and J dropped 0 bases, with 13 bases sitting between them. Germline loops: CDR1 SGHRS, CDR2 YFSETQ. The CDR3 loop reads CASSRRQGTNTGELFF. The CDR3, as DNA: TGCGCCAGCAGCCGACGGCAGGGGACGAACACCGGGGAGCTGTTTTTT.

This clone was seen a handful of times. J is TRBJ2-3 and V is TRBV5-1; D might be TRBD2 (6 bases). CDR1 SGHRS and CDR2 YFSETQ come from the germline V gene. Deletions cut 1 base from V and 0 bases from J, with 9 bases between. The length of the CDR3 is 15 residues. The CDR3 region is CASSLSGPSTDTQYF. The CDR3 coding sequence is TGCGCCAGCAGCTTGAGCGGGCCCAGCACAGATACGCAGTATTTT.

V usage is TRBV5-1 and J usage is TRBJ2-2; TRBD2 aligns across 14 bases. Germline V gene sequence: CDR1 SGHRS, CDR2 YFSETQ. This CDR3 is built from 16 residues. V lost 7 bases to trimming and J lost 4 bases; unmatched junction nucleotides: 6. CDR3 loop: CASGTSGSGVTGELFF. The CDR3 DNA follows: TGCGCCAGCGGGACTAGCGGGAGCGGAGTCACCGGGGAGCTGTTTTTT. Complete variable domain (other parts from reference TRBV5-1 and TRBJ2-2): KAGVTQTPRYLIKTRGQQVTLSCSPISGHRSVSWYQQTPGQGLQFLFEYFSETQRNKGNFPGRFSGRQFSNSRSEMNVSTLELGDSALYLCASGTSGSGVTGELFFGEGSRLTVL.

Details on this clone: A junction end diverges from the germline sequence, so it may reflect a read error. The chain links TRBV5-1 to TRBJ2-7, with D perhaps matching TRBD1 (5 bases). CDR1 SGHRS and CDR2 YFSETQ come from the germline V gene. This CDR3 comprises 15 residues. CDR3 sequence reads: CASSLESGQGRRTDF. The CDR3 DNA follows: TGCGCCAGCAGCTTGGAGTCCGGCCAGGGCCGGCGTACGGACTTC.

The chain joins TRBV19 to TRBJ2-1; 7 nucleotides line up with TRBD1. Germline V gene data show CDR1 as LNHDA and CDR2 as SQIVND (reference sequence). This CDR3 region has 15 residues. Germline trimming cut 2 bases from V and 7 bases from J; bases unmatched to any gene: 8. The CDR3 sequence is CASSIMETGKNEQFF. The DNA for the CDR3 is TGTGCCAGTAGTATAATGGAGACAGGGAAAAATGAGCAGTTCTTC. Complete variable domain (other parts from reference TRBV19 and TRBJ2-1): DGGITQSPKYLFRKEGQNVTLSCEQNLNHDAMYWYRQDPGQGLRLIYYSQIVNDFQKGDIAEGYSVSREKKESFPLTVTSAQKNPTAFYLCASSIMETGKNEQFFGPGTRLTVL.

This clone was seen more than once but under ten times. The chain uses TRBV30 and TRBJ1-2; the D gene is possibly TRBD1 (6 bases). The V end was cut by 0 bases, the J end by 7 bases, with 12 bases between. The CDR3 consists of 13 residues. CDR1 is GTSNPN, CDR2 SVGIG, per germline (reference sequence). For the CDR3, the DNA is TGTGCCTGGAGTGTAGGGGGAGGGGCTGGCTACACCTTC. Translated: CAWSVGGGAGYTF. Full variable domain (remainder filled in from reference TRBV30 and TRBJ1-2): SQTIHQWPATLVQPVGSPLSLECTVEGTSNPNLYWYRQAAGRGLQLLFYSVGIGQISSEVPQNLSASRPQDRQFILSSKKLLLSDSGFYLCAWSVGGGAGYTFGSGTRLTVV.

The chain has TRBV15 and TRBJ2-7, with D possibly matching TRBD1 (7 bases). The germline gives CDR1 LNHNV, CDR2 YYDKDF (reference sequence). The V gene lost 3 bases and the J gene lost 4 bases, with 13 bases spanning the gap. This CDR3 comprises 14 residues. DNA of the CDR3: TGTGCCACCAGCAGCGAACAGGGGACTTACGAGCAGTACTTC. This sequence encodes CATSSEQGTYEQYF.

J is TRBJ1-2 and V is TRBV6-1; D unclear. With 0 bases removed from V and 5 bases from J, the gap between germline ends came to 10 bases. This CDR3 is 14 amino acids long. Germline V gene data show CDR1 as MNHNS and CDR2 as SASEGT. The CDR3 here is CASSEAGRVYGYTF. Written as DNA, the CDR3 is TGTGCCAGCAGTGAAGCTGGGAGGGTATATGGCTACACCTTC.

This clone showed up just a few times. This sequence joins TRBV4-3 and TRBJ1-1; TRBD1 might be the D (5 bases). Trimming removed 4 bases from V and 5 bases from J, with 17 bases in between. The V gene's germline CDR1 is LGHNA and CDR2 YSLEER. CDR3 size: 15 residues. The CDR3 DNA reads TGCGCCAGCAGCCTCATAGACAGAGCGATGACTGAAGCTTTCTTT. This translates into CASSLIDRAMTEAFF.

A note on this clone: Other DNA sequences in the same sample also yield this CDR3. The chain carries TRBV29-1 and TRBJ2-7; 13 nucleotides line up with TRBD2. CDR1 is SQVTM, CDR2 ANQGSEA, per germline. This CDR3 region has 14 residues. V shed 4 bases and J 2 bases; nucleotides not matched to a gene: 2. The CDR3 region has the DNA TGCAGCGTTGCCGGGACTAGCGGGACCTACGAGCAGTACTTC. The encoded protein is CSVAGTSGTYEQYF.

In this sample, this clone turned up a few times. J is TRBJ2-5 and V is TRBV2; D call uncertain. The CDR3 loop spans 12 amino acids. The germline V and J ends were trimmed by 7 bases and 0 bases, with 6 bases remaining between them. Germline CDR1 reads SNHLY; CDR2 reads FYNNEI. The CDR3, as DNA: TGTGCCAGCAACAGCTACCAAGAGACCCAGTACTTC. This gives the protein CASNSYQETQYF.

The gene calls are TRBV23-1 and TRBJ2-7, with 7 bases aligning to TRBD2. TRBV23-1 is marked as an open reading frame, function uncertain. CDR3 length: 16 amino acids. Trimming removed 0 bases from V and 2 bases from J; junction bases left unmatched: 7. CDR3 loop: CASSQSSLAEPYEQYF. The CDR3 DNA follows: TGCGCCAGCAGTCAATCGAGCCTAGCGGAGCCCTACGAGCAGTACTTC.

The chain employs TRBV5-1 and TRBJ2-5; 8 bases match TRBD1. Germline V CDR1 and CDR2: SGHRS, YFSETQ. The CDR3 runs to 15 residues. With 1 base clipped from V and 0 bases from J, the junction kept 2 bases outside the gene matches. The CDR3 region is CASSLMTGDQETQYF. The CDR3 DNA is TGCGCCAGCAGCTTGATGACAGGGGACCAAGAGACCCAGTACTTC.

This clone has only a few counts. The CDR3 DNA reads as TGTGCCAGCAGTTACGCGAGGACCGGGGAGCTGTTTTTT. It translates to CASSYARTGELFF. The chain employs TRBV6-5 and TRBJ2-2; D is uncertain. The CDR3 is 13 residues long. V was trimmed by 2 bases and J by 5 bases, leaving 6 bases between them. CDR1 is MNHEY, CDR2 SVGAGI, per germline.

This clone was seen a few times. This chain links TRBV5-1 with TRBJ2-5, with D possibly matching TRBD1 (6 bases). CDR1 SGHRS and CDR2 YFSETQ come from the germline V gene. CDR3 length: 14 amino acids. V was cut by 3 bases and J by 2 bases, with 11 bases left in between. The CDR3 sequence is CASSWWTEQETQYF. The CDR3 nucleotides are TGCGCCAGCAGCTGGTGGACAGAGCAAGAGACCCAGTACTTC.

This clone was recorded a few times. This chain connects TRBV5-1 to TRBJ1-2; no clear D gene. V lost 4 bases and J lost 2, with 18 bases in between. The CDR3 spans 16 residues. Per the germline V gene, CDR1 is SGHRS and CDR2 is YFSETQ. The CDR3 protein is CASSPGPPLGNYGYTF. The CDR3 coding sequence is TGCGCCAGCAGCCCTGGTCCACCACTGGGCAACTATGGCTACACCTTC.

Only a few counts were recorded for this clone. V is TRBV9 and J is TRBJ2-1; TRBD2 aligns across 14 bases. Germline V lookup: CDR1 SGDLS, CDR2 YYNGEE. Trimming took 3 bases from V and 8 from J; bases not matched to a gene: 4. CDR3 size: 15 residues. The CDR3 DNA is TGTGCCAGCAGCGGGCTGGGACTAGCGGGGGATGAGCAGTTCTTC. The encoded protein is CASSGLGLAGDEQFF. The variable domain in full, with the rest retrieved from reference TRBV9 and TRBJ2-1, is DSGVTQTPKHLITATGQRVTLRCSPRSGDLSVYWYQQSLDQGLQFLIQYYNGEERAKGNILERFSAQQFPDLHSELNLSSLELGDSALYFCASSGLGLAGDEQFFGPGTRLTVL.

The J gene is TRBJ2-5, the V gene TRBV5-1, with D possibly matching TRBD2 (6 bases). Looked up from germline, CDR1 is SGHRS and CDR2 is YFSETQ. The CDR3 length is 13 residues. Trimming removed 0 bases from V and 5 bases from J, with 8 bases in between. This CDR3 reads CASSLGLGETQYF. The CDR3 nucleotides read TGCGCCAGCAGCTTGGGACTAGGTGAGACCCAGTACTTC.

This clone has more than one count but fewer than ten. V is TRBV5-4 and J is TRBJ2-3; TRBD2 matches 9 bases. V shed 5 bases and J 0 bases; nucleotides not matched to a gene: 13. This CDR3 has 18 residues. The germline V gene encodes CDR1 SGHNT and CDR2 YYREEE (reference sequence). The CDR3 region is CASSGRLAGPLSTDTQYF. In DNA form, the CDR3 reads TGTGCCAGCAGTGGAAGGCTAGCGGGGCCACTTAGCACAGATACGCAGTATTTT.

This rearrangement joins TRBV18 to TRBJ2-5; D not resolved. The ends were cut back, 6 bases at V and 1 base at J, with 3 bases in the middle. Germline lookup yields CDR1 KGHSH and CDR2 LQKENI. The CDR3 contains 11 residues. The CDR3 loop is CASSRQETQYF. The CDR3, as DNA: TGTGCCAGCTCCCGCCAAGAGACCCAGTACTTC.

This rearrangement joins TRBV14 to TRBJ2-5, with D uncertain. V was cut by 4 bases and J by 4 bases, with 10 bases left in between. The CDR3 sequence is 13 residues long. Germline V lookup: CDR1 SGHDN, CDR2 FVKESK. The CDR3 region is CASSPRLSETQYF. In DNA form, the CDR3 reads TGTGCCAGCAGCCCCCGTCTCTCAGAGACCCAGTACTTC.